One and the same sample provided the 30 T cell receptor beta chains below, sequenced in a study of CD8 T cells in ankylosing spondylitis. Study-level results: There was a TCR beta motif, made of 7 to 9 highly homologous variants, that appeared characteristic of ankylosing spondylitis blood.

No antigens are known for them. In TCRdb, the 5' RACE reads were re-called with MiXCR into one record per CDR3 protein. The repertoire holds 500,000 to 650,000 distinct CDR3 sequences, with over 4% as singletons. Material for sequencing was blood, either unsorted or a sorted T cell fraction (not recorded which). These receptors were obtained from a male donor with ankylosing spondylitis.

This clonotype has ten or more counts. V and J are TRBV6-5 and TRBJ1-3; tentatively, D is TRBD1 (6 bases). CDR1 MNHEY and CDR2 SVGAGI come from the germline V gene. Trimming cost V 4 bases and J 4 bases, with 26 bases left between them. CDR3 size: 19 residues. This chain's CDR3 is CASSSSGALGQREGNTIYF. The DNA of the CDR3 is TGTGCCAGCAGTTCCTCCGGGGCCCTCGGACAGAGGGAAGGAAACACCATATATTTT.

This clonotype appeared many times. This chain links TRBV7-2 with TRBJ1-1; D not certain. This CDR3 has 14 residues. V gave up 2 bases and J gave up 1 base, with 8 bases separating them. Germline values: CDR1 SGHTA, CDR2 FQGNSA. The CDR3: CASSLIRRNTEAFF. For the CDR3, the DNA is TGTGCCAGCAGCTTAATTAGGAGGAACACTGAAGCTTTCTTT.

CDR3 sequence reads: CASSQQTGAYNEQFF. CDR3 bases: TGTGCCAGCAGCCAACAGACAGGGGCATACAATGAGCAGTTCTTC. The V call is TRBV7-8, the J call TRBJ2-1; 8 bases align to TRBD1. The CDR3 contains 15 residues. CDR1 is SGHVS, CDR2 FQNEAQ, per germline. Unmatched junction bases numbered 7, after V lost 5 bases and J lost 4 bases.

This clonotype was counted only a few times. CDR3 sequence reads: CASSPNGQGPDEAFF. CDR3 in DNA: TGTGCCAGCTCACCAAACGGTCAAGGGCCCGATGAAGCTTTCTTT. V gene TRBV18 combines with J gene TRBJ1-1; no firm D call. The CDR3 is 15 residues long. V was cut by 2 bases and J by 7 bases, with 17 bases left in between. In germline, CDR1 is KGHSH, CDR2 LQKENI. The full variable domain, its missing parts supplied by reference TRBV18 and TRBJ1-1, is NAGVMQNPRHLVRRRGQEARLRCSPMKGHSHVYWYRQLPEEGLKFMVYLQKENIIDESGMPKERFSAEFPKEGPSILRIQQVVRGDSAAYFCASSPNGQGPDEAFFGQGTRLTVV.

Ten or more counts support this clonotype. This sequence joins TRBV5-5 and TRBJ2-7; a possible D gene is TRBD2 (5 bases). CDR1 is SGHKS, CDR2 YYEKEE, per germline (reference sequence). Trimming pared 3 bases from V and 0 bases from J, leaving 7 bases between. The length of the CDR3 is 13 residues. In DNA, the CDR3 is TGTGCCAGCAGCTCGGGAATCTCCTACGAGCAGTACTTC. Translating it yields CASSSGISYEQYF.

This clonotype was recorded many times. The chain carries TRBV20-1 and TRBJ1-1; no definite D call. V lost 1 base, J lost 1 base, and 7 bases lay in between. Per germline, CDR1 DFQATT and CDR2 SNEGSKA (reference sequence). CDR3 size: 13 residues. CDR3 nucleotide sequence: TGCAGTGCTAGAGGAGACGCGAACACTGAAGCTTTCTTT. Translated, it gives CSARGDANTEAFF.

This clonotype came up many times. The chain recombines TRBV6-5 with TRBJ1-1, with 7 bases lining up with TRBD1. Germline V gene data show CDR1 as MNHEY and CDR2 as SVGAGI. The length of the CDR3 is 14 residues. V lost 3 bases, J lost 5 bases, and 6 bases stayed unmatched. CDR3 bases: TGTGCCAGCAGTTATATACAGGGACAGACTGAAGCTTTCTTT. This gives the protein CASSYIQGQTEAFF.

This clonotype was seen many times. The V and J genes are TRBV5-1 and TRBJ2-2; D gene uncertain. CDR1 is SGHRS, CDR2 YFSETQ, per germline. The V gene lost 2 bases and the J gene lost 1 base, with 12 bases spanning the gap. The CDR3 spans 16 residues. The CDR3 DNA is TGCGCCAGCAGCTTTCGGCCGGTAGAGAACACCGGGGAGCTGTTTTTT. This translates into CASSFRPVENTGELFF. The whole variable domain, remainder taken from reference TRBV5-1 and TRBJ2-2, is KAGVTQTPRYLIKTRGQQVTLSCSPISGHRSVSWYQQTPGQGLQFLFEYFSETQRNKGNFPGRFSGRQFSNSRSEMNVSTLELGDSALYLCASSFRPVENTGELFFGEGSRLTVL.

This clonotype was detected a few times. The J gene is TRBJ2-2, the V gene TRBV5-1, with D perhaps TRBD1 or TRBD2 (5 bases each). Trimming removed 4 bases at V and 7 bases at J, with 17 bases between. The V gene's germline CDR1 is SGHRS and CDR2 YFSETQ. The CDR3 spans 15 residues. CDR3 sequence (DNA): TGCGCCAGCAGCCTCGGGGCTAGCCGGGGCGGGGAGCTGTTTTTT. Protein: CASSLGASRGGELFF.

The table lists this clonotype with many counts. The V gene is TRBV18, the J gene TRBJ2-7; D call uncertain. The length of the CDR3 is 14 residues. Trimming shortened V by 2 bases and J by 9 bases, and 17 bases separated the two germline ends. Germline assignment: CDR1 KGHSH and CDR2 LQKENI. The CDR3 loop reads CASSPGVPTERQYF. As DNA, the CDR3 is TGTGCCAGCTCACCAGGAGTTCCGACTGAGAGGCAGTACTTC.

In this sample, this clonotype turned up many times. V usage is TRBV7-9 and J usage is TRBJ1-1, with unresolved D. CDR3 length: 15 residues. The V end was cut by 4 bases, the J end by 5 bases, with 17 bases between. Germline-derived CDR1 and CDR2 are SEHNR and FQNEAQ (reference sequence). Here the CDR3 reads CASSSLGRPGTEAFF. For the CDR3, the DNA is TGTGCCAGCAGCTCACTGGGCAGGCCTGGAACTGAAGCTTTCTTT. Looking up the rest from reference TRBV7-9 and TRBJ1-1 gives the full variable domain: DTGVSQNPRHKITKRGQNVTFRCDPISEHNRLYWYRQTLGQGPEFLTYFQNEAQLEKSRLLSDRFSAERPKGSFSTLEIQRTEQGDSAMYLCASSSLGRPGTEAFFGQGTRLTVV.

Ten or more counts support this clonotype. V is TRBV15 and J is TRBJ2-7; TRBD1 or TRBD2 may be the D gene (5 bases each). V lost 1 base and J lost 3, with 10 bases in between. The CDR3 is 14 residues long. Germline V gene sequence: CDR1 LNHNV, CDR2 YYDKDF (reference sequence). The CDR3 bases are TGTGCCACCAGCAGAGCGGGGCCCCACTACGAGCAGTACTTC. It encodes CATSRAGPHYEQYF.

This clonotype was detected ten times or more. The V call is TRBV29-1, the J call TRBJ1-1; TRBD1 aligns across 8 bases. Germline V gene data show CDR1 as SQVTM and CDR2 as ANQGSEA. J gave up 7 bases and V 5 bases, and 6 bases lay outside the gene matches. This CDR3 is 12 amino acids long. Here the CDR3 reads CSVRTGTREAFF. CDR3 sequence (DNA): TGCAGCGTTCGGACAGGGACTCGTGAAGCTTTCTTT.

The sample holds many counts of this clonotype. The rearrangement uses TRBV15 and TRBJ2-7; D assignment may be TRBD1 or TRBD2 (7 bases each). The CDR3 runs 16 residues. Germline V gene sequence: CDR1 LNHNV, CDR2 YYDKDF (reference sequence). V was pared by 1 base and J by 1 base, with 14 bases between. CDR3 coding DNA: TGTGCCACCAGCAGAGCAAAAGCGGGACAGTCCTACGAGCAGTACTTC. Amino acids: CATSRAKAGQSYEQYF.

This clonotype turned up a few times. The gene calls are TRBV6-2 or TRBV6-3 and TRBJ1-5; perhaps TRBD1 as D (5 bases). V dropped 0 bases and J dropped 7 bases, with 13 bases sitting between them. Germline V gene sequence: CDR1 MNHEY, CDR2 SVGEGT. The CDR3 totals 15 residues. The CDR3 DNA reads TGTGCCAGCAGTTACTCGGATCAGGGCGGGCAGCCCCAGCATTTT. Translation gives CASSYSDQGGQPQHF.

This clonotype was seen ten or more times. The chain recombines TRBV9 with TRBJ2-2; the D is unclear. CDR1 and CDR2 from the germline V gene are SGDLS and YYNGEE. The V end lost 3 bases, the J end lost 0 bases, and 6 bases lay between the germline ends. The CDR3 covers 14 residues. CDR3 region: CASSGDSNTGELFF. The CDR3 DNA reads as TGTGCCAGCAGCGGGGATTCGAACACCGGGGAGCTGTTTTTT.

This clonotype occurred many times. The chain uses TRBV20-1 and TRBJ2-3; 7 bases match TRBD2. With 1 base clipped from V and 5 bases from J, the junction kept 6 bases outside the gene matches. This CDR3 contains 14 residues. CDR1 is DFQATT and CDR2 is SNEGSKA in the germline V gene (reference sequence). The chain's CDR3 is CSARGTSGVDTQYF. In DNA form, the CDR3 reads TGCAGTGCTAGAGGGACTAGTGGGGTAGATACGCAGTATTTT.

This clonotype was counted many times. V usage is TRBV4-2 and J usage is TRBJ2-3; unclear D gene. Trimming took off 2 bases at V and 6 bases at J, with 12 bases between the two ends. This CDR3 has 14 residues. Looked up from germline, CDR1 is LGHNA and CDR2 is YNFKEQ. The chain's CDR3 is CASSQPQGRDTQYF. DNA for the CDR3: TGTGCCAGCAGCCAACCCCAAGGGCGGGATACGCAGTATTTT.

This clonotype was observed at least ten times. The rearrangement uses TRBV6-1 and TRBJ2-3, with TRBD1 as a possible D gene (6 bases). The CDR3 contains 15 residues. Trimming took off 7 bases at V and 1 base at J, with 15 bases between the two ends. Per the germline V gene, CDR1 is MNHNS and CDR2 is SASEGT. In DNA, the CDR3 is TGTGCCAGCACCCGCTGGCCAGGGGGCACAGATACGCAGTATTTT. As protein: CASTRWPGGTDTQYF.

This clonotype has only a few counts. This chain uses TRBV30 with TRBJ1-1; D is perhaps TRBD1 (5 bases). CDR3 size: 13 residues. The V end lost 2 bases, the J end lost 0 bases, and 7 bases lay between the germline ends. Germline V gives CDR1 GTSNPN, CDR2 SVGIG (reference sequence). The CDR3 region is CAWSKGVNTEAFF. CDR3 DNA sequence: TGTGCCTGGAGTAAAGGGGTGAACACTGAAGCTTTCTTT.

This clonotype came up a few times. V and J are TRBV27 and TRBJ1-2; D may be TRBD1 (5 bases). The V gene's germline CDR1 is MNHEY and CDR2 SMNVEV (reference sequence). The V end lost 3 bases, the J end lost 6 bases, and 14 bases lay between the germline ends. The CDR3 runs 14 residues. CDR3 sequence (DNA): TGTGCCAGCAGTTTCGTGGGGGGGATGGATGGCTACACCTTC. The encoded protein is CASSFVGGMDGYTF.

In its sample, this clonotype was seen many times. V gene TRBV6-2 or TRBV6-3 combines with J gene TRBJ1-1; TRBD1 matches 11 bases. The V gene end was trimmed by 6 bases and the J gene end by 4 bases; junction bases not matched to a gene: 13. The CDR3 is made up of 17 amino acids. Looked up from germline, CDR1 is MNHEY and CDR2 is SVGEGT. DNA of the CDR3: TGTGCCAGCAGAATCGGGACAGGGGGTAGGGGAAGCACTGAAGCTTTCTTT. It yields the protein CASRIGTGGRGSTEAFF.

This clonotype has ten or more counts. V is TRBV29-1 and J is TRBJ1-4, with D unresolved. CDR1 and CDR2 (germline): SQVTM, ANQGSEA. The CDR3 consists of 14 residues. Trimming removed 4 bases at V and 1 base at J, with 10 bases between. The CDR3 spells CSVALPGTNEKLFF. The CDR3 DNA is TGCAGCGTTGCTCTTCCCGGAACTAATGAAAAACTGTTTTTT.

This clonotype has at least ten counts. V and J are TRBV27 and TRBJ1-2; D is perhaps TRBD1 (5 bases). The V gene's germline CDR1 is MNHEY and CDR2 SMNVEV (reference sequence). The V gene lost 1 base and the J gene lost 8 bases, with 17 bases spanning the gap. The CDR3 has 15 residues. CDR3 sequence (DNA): TGTGCCAGCAGTTTATTGGGGGTCTCGGCGGACGGCTACACCTTC. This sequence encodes CASSLLGVSADGYTF.

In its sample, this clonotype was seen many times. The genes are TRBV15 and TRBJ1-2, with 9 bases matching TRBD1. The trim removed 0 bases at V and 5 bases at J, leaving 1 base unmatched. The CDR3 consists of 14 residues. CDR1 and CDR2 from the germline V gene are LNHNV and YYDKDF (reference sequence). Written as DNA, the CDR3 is TGTGCCACCAGCAGAGAAGGACAGGGGTATGGCTACACCTTC. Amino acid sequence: CATSREGQGYGYTF.

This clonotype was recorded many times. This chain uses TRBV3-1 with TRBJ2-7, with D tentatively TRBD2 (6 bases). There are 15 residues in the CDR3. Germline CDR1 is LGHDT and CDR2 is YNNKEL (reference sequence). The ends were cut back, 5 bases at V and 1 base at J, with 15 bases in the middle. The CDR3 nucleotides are TGTGCCAGCAGCTCGCGGGACGGTACATCCTACGAGCAGTACTTC. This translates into CASSSRDGTSYEQYF.

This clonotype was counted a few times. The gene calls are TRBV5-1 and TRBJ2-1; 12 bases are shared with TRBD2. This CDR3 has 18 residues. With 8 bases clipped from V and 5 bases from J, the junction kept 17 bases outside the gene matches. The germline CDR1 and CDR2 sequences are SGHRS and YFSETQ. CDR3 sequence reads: CARSCIPSGGASDNEQFF. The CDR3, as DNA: TGCGCCAGGTCTTGTATACCTAGCGGGGGGGCCTCAGACAATGAGCAGTTCTTC.

CDR3 residues: CASSLGRGTEGYTF. CDR3 nucleotides: TGCGCCAGCAGCCTCGGTCGGGGGACGGAAGGCTACACCTTC. The rearrangement links TRBV5-1 to TRBJ1-2; TRBD1 might be the D (5 bases). CDR3 length: 14 amino acids. CDR1 and CDR2 (germline): SGHRS, YFSETQ. V lost 4 bases to trimming and J lost 8 bases, with 18 bases between them. The full variable domain, its missing parts supplied by reference TRBV5-1 and TRBJ1-2, is KAGVTQTPRYLIKTRGQQVTLSCSPISGHRSVSWYQQTPGQGLQFLFEYFSETQRNKGNFPGRFSGRQFSNSRSEMNVSTLELGDSALYLCASSLGRGTEGYTFGSGTRLTVV.

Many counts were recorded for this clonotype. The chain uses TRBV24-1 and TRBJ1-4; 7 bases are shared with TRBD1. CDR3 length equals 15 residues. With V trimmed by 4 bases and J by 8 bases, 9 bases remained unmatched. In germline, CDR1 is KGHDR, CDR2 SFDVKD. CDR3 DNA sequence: TGTGCCACCAGTGACTCCGGGACAGCCGGAGAAAAACTGTTTTTT. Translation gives CATSDSGTAGEKLFF.

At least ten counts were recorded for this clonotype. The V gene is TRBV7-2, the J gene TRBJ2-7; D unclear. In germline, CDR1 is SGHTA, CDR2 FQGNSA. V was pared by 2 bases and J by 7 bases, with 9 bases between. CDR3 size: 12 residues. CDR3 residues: CASSLTWGEQYF. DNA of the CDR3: TGTGCCAGCAGCTTAACCTGGGGAGAGCAGTACTTC.